A selection of T cell receptor beta chains follows, all from one sample in a study of cytomegalovirus exposure and HLA in healthy donors. Sequencing used immunoSEQ multiplex PCR; TCRdb keeps in-frame clones, though not all of them. The sample lists 150,000 to 200,000 clones; 82% were seen once. The material sequenced was PBMCs. The receptor set was obtained from a male donor in good health and CMV-seropositive. Each CDR3 is given with its conserved first and last residue. A D gene is named only where the DNA matches it firmly. The listing skips clone size in some rows; elsewhere it reads once, few, many or a size class.

size: once
D: -
V: TRBV30
J: TRBJ1-2
DNA: TGTGCCTGGAGTGGCGGACAGAACTATGGCTACACCTTC
CDR3: CAWSGGQNYGYTF

size: -
D: -
V: TRBV10-1
J: TRBJ1-1
DNA: TGCGCCAGCAGTAAGGACAGATTGAACACTGAAGCTTTCTTT
CDR3: CASSKDRLNTEAFF

size: -
D: -
V: TRBV5-1
J: TRBJ2-2
DNA: TGCGCCAGCAGCCCTCCCACAAGCACCGGGGAGCTGTTTTTT
CDR3: CASSPPTSTGELFF

size: -
D: -
V: TRBV21-1
J: TRBJ2-1
DNA: TGTGCCAGCACCCAGCGGCTAGCGGGGGCCTACAATGAGCAGTTCTTC
CDR3: CASTQRLAGAYNEQFF

size: -
D: TRBD2
V: TRBV5-6
J: TRBJ2-7
DNA: TGTGCCAGCAGCTTGGCTCGCGGCGGGAGGATATCCTACGAGCAGTACTTC
CDR3: CASSLARGGRISYEQYF

size: -
D: TRBD2
V: TRBV6-1
J: TRBJ2-5
DNA: TGTGCCAGCAGTGATCCGGGACTAGCGGGAGTAGAGACCCAGTACTTC
CDR3: CASSDPGLAGVETQYF

size: -
D: TRBD1
V: TRBV27
J: TRBJ1-6
DNA: TGTGCCAGCAGTTTGTCGACAGGGACCTATAATTCACCCCTCCACTTT
CDR3: CASSLSTGTYNSPLHF

size: -
D: -
V: TRBV19
J: TRBJ1-5
DNA: TGTGCCAGTAGTTCACGACAGGGCAATCAGCCCCAGCATTTT
CDR3: CASSSRQGNQPQHF

size: -
D: TRBD1
V: TRBV5-6
J: TRBJ1-4
DNA: TGTGCCAGCAGCTTGCGACAGGGAACAACTAATGAAAAACTGTTTTTT
CDR3: CASSLRQGTTNEKLFF

size: -
D: -
V: TRBV9
J: TRBJ2-2
DNA: TGTGCCAGCAGCGTAGCGACGGGCAGGGCGAACACCGGGGAGCTGTTTTTT
CDR3: CASSVATGRANTGELFF

size: -
D: -
V: TRBV27
J: TRBJ2-3
DNA: TGTGCCAGCAGCCGTGGACGAGGGGGATCCACAGATACGCAGTATTTT
CDR3: CASSRGRGGSTDTQYF

size: -
D: -
V: TRBV18
J: TRBJ1-1
DNA: TGTGCCAGCTCATCTACAGAAGGCACTGAAGCTTTCTTT
CDR3: CASSSTEGTEAFF

size: once
D: -
V: TRBV5-4
J: TRBJ2-3
DNA: TGTGCCAGCAGCCGACCCGGGGAAGATGCAGATACGCAGTATTTT
CDR3: CASSRPGEDADTQYF

size: -
D: TRBD2
V: TRBV6-5
J: TRBJ2-5
DNA: TGTGCCAGCCGGGGACTAGCCTTGGTTCCGTACTTC
CDR3: CASRGLALVPYF

size: -
D: TRBD1
V: TRBV28
J: TRBJ1-3
DNA: TGTGCCAGCAAAACAGGGGACTCTGGAAACACCATATATTTT
CDR3: CASKTGDSGNTIYF

size: few
D: TRBD2
V: TRBV11-2
J: TRBJ2-7
DNA: TGTGCCAGCAGCAGGAGACTAGCGGGCAGACACGAGCAGTACTTC
CDR3: CASSRRLAGRHEQYF

size: -
D: TRBD1
V: TRBV28
J: TRBJ1-1
DNA: TGTGCCAGCAGGGCCCAGGGGGGTGGCACTGAAGCTTTCTTT
CDR3: CASRAQGGGTEAFF

size: -
D: -
V: TRBV4-3
J: TRBJ2-5
DNA: TGCGCCAGCAGCCAAGATAGCCGGGAGACCCAGTACTTC
CDR3: CASSQDSRETQYF

size: few
D: TRBD1
V: TRBV10-3
J: TRBJ1-1
DNA: TGTGCCATCAGTCCCGGGACAGGGGCAAACACTGAAGCTTTCTTT
CDR3: CAISPGTGANTEAFF

size: -
D: -
V: TRBV5-1
J: TRBJ2-3
DNA: TGCGCCAGCAGCTTGGGGCACCCTAGCACAGATACGCAGTATTTT
CDR3: CASSLGHPSTDTQYF

size: -
D: -
V: TRBV28
J: TRBJ2-3
DNA: TGTGCCAGCAGTTCCGGTCAGGGGAGAAGCACAGATACGCAGTATTTT
CDR3: CASSSGQGRSTDTQYF

size: once
D: TRBD1
V: TRBV2
J: TRBJ1-2
DNA: TGTGCCAGCAATCCGGACAGGGGTGATTATGGCTACACCTTC
CDR3: CASNPDRGDYGYTF

size: -
D: -
V: TRBV6-6
J: TRBJ1-2
DNA: TGTGCCAGCAGTTCCAGTCAAGGCTACACCTTC
CDR3: CASSSSQGYTF

size: -
D: TRBD1
V: TRBV18
J: TRBJ1-1
DNA: TGTGCCAGCTCACCACCGAACAGGGGGTTCTCTGAAGCTTTCTTT
CDR3: CASSPPNRGFSEAFF

size: -
D: -
V: TRBV7-9
J: TRBJ1-2
DNA: TGTGCCAGCAGCTCCCCTCCCAACTATGGCTACACCTTC
CDR3: CASSSPPNYGYTF

size: -
D: -
V: TRBV25-1
J: TRBJ1-2
DNA: TGTGCCAGCAGAACGGGGGTTCACTATGGCTACACCTTC
CDR3: CASRTGVHYGYTF

size: few
D: TRBD1
V: TRBV19
J: TRBJ1-5
DNA: TGTGCCAGTACCCCCCCCAAGGGCAGGGGGAATCAGCCCCAGCATTTT
CDR3: CASTPPKGRGNQPQHF

size: -
D: -
V: TRBV6-4
J: TRBJ2-7
DNA: TGTGCCAGCAGGATGGAAGCCGGGGCCTACGAGCAGTACTTC
CDR3: CASRMEAGAYEQYF

size: -
D: -
V: TRBV6-1
J: TRBJ1-5
DNA: TGTGCCAGCAGTGAATATACCAGGGGTCAGCCCCAGCATTTT
CDR3: CASSEYTRGQPQHF

size: -
D: -
V: TRBV5-1
J: TRBJ2-1
DNA: TGCGCCAGCAGCTTGGGAGCCATTTCGGGCAATGAGCAGTTCTTC
CDR3: CASSLGAISGNEQFF

size: few
D: -
V: TRBV5-1
J: TRBJ1-1
DNA: TGCGCCAGCAGCTTCCGGGAGGCCACTGAAGCTTTCTTT
CDR3: CASSFREATEAFF

size: once
D: TRBD1
V: TRBV7-9
J: TRBJ1-4
DNA: TGTGCCAGCAACCCAACAGGGGGCGCCGATGAAAAACTGTTTTTT
CDR3: CASNPTGGADEKLFF

size: -
D: TRBD1
V: TRBV5-4
J: TRBJ1-2
DNA: TGTGCCAGCAGCTTACCCGGGACAGGCTCTGGCTACACCTTC
CDR3: CASSLPGTGSGYTF

size: -
D: -
V: TRBV2
J: TRBJ1-1
DNA: TGTGCCAGCAGTGATGGCGGCAGATTGAACACTGAAGCTTTCTTT
CDR3: CASSDGGRLNTEAFF

size: -
D: -
V: TRBV4-1
J: TRBJ2-2
DNA: TGCGCCAGCAGCCAAGAGGGAGGGGGCACCGGGGAGCTGTTTTTT
CDR3: CASSQEGGGTGELFF

size: -
D: TRBD1
V: TRBV5-1
J: TRBJ2-2
DNA: TGCGCCAGCAGCCCAGGGGGGAACACCGGGGAGCTGTTTTTT
CDR3: CASSPGGNTGELFF

size: -
D: TRBD2
V: TRBV10-1
J: TRBJ2-7
DNA: TGCGCCAGCAGTGATCCGGGAGGCCCTCTCTACGAGCAGTACTTC
CDR3: CASSDPGGPLYEQYF

size: -
D: -
V: TRBV6-1
J: TRBJ1-3
DNA: TGTGCCAGCAGTGAAGCCGGGATGAACACCATATATTTT
CDR3: CASSEAGMNTIYF

size: few
D: TRBD1
V: TRBV18
J: TRBJ1-5
DNA: TGTGCCAGCTCACCCTCGGACAGGGATAGCAATCAGCCCCAGCATTTT
CDR3: CASSPSDRDSNQPQHF

size: -
D: -
V: TRBV15
J: TRBJ1-5
DNA: TGTGCCACCTCGGAGGGATTCGTACAGCCCCAGCATTTT
CDR3: CATSEGFVQPQHF

size: -
D: -
V: TRBV18
J: TRBJ1-2
DNA: TGTGCCAGCTCACCTGGCAGGGAATATGGCTACACCTTC
CDR3: CASSPGREYGYTF

size: -
D: -
V: TRBV7-9
J: TRBJ1-1
DNA: TGTGCCAGCAGGGCAGGATCCCAGGACATGAACACTGAAGCTTTCTTT
CDR3: CASRAGSQDMNTEAFF

size: -
D: -
V: TRBV30
J: TRBJ2-5
DNA: TGTGCCTGGAGTGTACTAGCCCAGGGCCAGTACTTC
CDR3: CAWSVLAQGQYF

size: -
D: -
V: TRBV5-1
J: TRBJ1-3
DNA: TGCGCCAGCAGCCCGCTCCGAGGTATCGGAAACACCATATATTTT
CDR3: CASSPLRGIGNTIYF

size: -
D: TRBD2
V: TRBV19
J: TRBJ2-7
DNA: TGTGCCAGTAGTATCGCTAGCGGGAGTTACGAGCAGTACTTC
CDR3: CASSIASGSYEQYF

size: -
D: -
V: TRBV19
J: TRBJ1-5
DNA: TGTGCCAGTAGTCGCTCCGTCATAGTAGGAGGCTATAGCAATCAGCCCCAGCATTTT
CDR3: CASSRSVIVGGYSNQPQHF